Presented here are 13 T cell receptor beta chains from one specimen sequenced in a study of blood T cell repertoires in COVID-19. Here immunoSEQ multiplex PCR was the method, and the copy in TCRdb shows in-frame clones only, minus some. The table includes 210,000 or so clones, about 88% detected once. Sequences were obtained from peripheral blood. These receptors all come from a woman aged 40 to 50 who had recovered from COVID-19.

The J gene is TRBJ2-5, the V gene TRBV9; tentatively, D is TRBD2 (5 bases). CDR3 length: 17 amino acids. With 0 bases removed from V and 4 bases from J, the gap between germline ends came to 19 bases. Germline V gives CDR1 SGDLS, CDR2 YYNGEE. The CDR3 region is CASSVDSRAYGGETQYF. DNA for the CDR3: TGTGCCAGCAGCGTAGACAGTAGGGCGTACGGAGGAGAGACCCAGTACTTC.

In its sample, this clone was seen a few times. The chain links TRBV19 to TRBJ1-5; D call uncertain. CDR3 size: 15 residues. The V gene's germline CDR1 is LNHDA and CDR2 SQIVND (reference sequence). With 4 bases removed from V and 3 bases from J, the gap between germline ends came to 13 bases. CDR3 coding DNA: TGTGCCAGTAGTACTCGGCGGAAATCCAATCAGCCCCAGCATTTT. Translating gives CASSTRRKSNQPQHF.

The gene calls are TRBV9 and TRBJ2-5, with 9 positions matching TRBD2. This CDR3 contains 14 residues. Germline V lookup: CDR1 SGDLS, CDR2 YYNGEE. V gave up 4 bases and J gave up 5 bases; unmatched junction bases: 6. The CDR3 DNA sequence: TGTGCCAGCAGCCTTGGGACTAGCCCGGAGACCCAGTACTTC. This gives the protein CASSLGTSPETQYF.

This rearrangement joins TRBV19 to TRBJ2-1, with D possibly being TRBD2 (5 bases). The CDR3 consists of 15 residues. The germline V gene has CDR1 LNHDA and CDR2 SQIVND (reference sequence). Trimming removed 4 bases at V and 5 bases at J, with 15 bases between. The CDR3 bases are TGTGCCAGTAGTACCCCCCGGGGTAGCCACAATGAGCAGTTCTTC. Translation gives CASSTPRGSHNEQFF.

V is TRBV7-2 and J is TRBJ2-3; D gene ambiguous. Trimming removed 2 bases from V and 0 bases from J, with 15 bases in between. Germline CDR1 reads SGHTA; CDR2 reads FQGNSA. The CDR3 is 17 amino acids. The CDR3 reads CASSLLGRLTSTDTQYF. CDR3 coding DNA: TGTGCCAGCAGCTTACTGGGCAGATTAACTAGCACAGATACGCAGTATTTT.

Here the CDR3 reads CATSRVDGTQQETQYF. The CDR3, as DNA: TGTGCCACCAGCAGAGTCGACGGGACTCAACAAGAGACCCAGTACTTC. The rearrangement uses TRBV15 and TRBJ2-5; D possibly corresponds to TRBD2 (6 bases). The CDR3 has 16 amino acids. Germline-derived CDR1 and CDR2 are LNHNV and YYDKDF (reference sequence). The V end was cut by 1 base, the J end by 2 bases, with 14 bases between.

The chain is built from TRBV9 and TRBJ2-7; TRBD2 matches at 13 bases. This CDR3 comprises 17 residues. The germline gives CDR1 SGDLS, CDR2 YYNGEE. V dropped 3 bases and J dropped 5; count of bases not matched to a gene: 11. CDR3 nucleotides: TGTGCCAGCAGCGCTAGGAGGACTAGCGGGAGTACCGACGAGCAGTACTTC. Translating gives CASSARRTSGSTDEQYF.

This chain links TRBV27 with TRBJ1-2, with TRBD1 matching over 10 bases. The CDR3 runs to 15 residues. Germline V lookup: CDR1 MNHEY, CDR2 SMNVEV (reference sequence). V was pared by 8 bases and J by 5 bases, with 11 bases of the junction left unmatched. The CDR3 loop reads CASSDRTGGNYGYTF. CDR3 DNA: TGTGCCAGCTCGGACCGGACAGGGGGGAATTATGGCTACACCTTC.

The rearrangement joins TRBV27 to TRBJ2-7, with D possibly TRBD2 on 5 matching bases. The length of the CDR3 is 15 residues. From germline, CDR1 is MNHEY and CDR2 SMNVEV (reference sequence). V gave up 3 bases and J gave up 3 bases, with 15 bases separating them. In DNA form, the CDR3 reads TGTGCCAGCAGTTTGAGGGAAGGGATTAACTACGAGCAGTACTTC. Translation: CASSLREGINYEQYF.

This clone was found a few times. The chain joins TRBV6-2 or TRBV6-3 to TRBJ2-3; the D is unclear. This CDR3 is built from 15 residues. V lost 5 bases and J 2 bases, leaving 14 bases between the germline ends. The germline V gene encodes CDR1 MNHEY and CDR2 SVGEGT. The DNA for the CDR3 is TGTGCCAGCAGTCCCGATGGCCTGGCCACAGATACGCAGTATTTT. Encoded protein: CASSPDGLATDTQYF.

This chain connects TRBV10-1 to TRBJ1-2; tentative D call: TRBD1 (5 bases). Germline V gene sequence: CDR1 WNHNN, CDR2 SYGVQD (reference sequence). Trimming cost V 0 bases and J 6 bases, with 14 bases left between them. The CDR3 is made up of 15 amino acids. This chain's CDR3 is CASSESTGREDGYTF. CDR3 coding DNA: TGCGCCAGCAGTGAGTCGACGGGCAGGGAGGATGGCTACACCTTC.

This chain joins TRBV6-5 and TRBJ2-1; possibly TRBD2 for D (5 bases). CDR1 is MNHEY and CDR2 is SVGAGI in the germline V gene. The V gene lost 4 bases and the J gene lost 5 bases, with 15 bases spanning the gap. The CDR3 runs 15 residues. Written as DNA, the CDR3 is TGTGCCAGCAGTTCCCGAGGGCGTCTTGACAATGAGCAGTTCTTC. It specifies CASSSRGRLDNEQFF.

The rearrangement joins TRBV9 to TRBJ2-7; 9 nucleotides line up with TRBD1. From germline, CDR1 is SGDLS and CDR2 YYNGEE. The CDR3 spans 15 residues. Trimming at V came to 0 bases and at J to 5 bases, leaving 6 bases not matched to a gene. The CDR3 DNA reads as TGTGCCAGCAGCGTAGAATGGACAGGGGTTCACGAGCAGTACTTC. Amino acid sequence: CASSVEWTGVHEQYF. Full variable domain (rest looked up from reference TRBV9 and TRBJ2-7): DSGVTQTPKHLITATGQRVTLRCSPRSGDLSVYWYQQSLDQGLQFLIQYYNGEERAKGNILERFSAQQFPDLHSELNLSSLELGDSALYFCASSVEWTGVHEQYFGPGTRLTVT.